The T cell receptor beta chain under discussion was sequenced for a study of OX40 agonist ivuxolimab in advanced cancers. Regarding the study in general: Ivuxolimab was a fully human IgG2 agonistic monoclonal antibody targeting the costimulatory receptor OX40 (CD134). Intravenous ivuxolimab was administered to patients every 2 weeks at six dose levels: 0.01, 0.1, 0.3, 1.5, 3 and 10 mg/kg. In the dose-escalation cohort, 82.7% of patients were male, and the mean age was about 55 years, with a range of about 20 to 90. Peripheral TCRbeta sequencing aimed to test whether ivuxolimab altered TCR sequence diversity and caused clonal T-cell expansion. Partial responses occurred in three dose-escalation patients: two with cutaneous melanoma and one with hepatocellular carcinoma. The monotherapy dose-escalation portion (N of about 52 patients) of the phase I ivuxolimab trial is reported in the paper. Of the roughly 51 patients in dose escalation, 19 had hepatocellular carcinoma, some 15 had melanoma, 9 had renal cell carcinoma and 9 had head and neck cancer. Patients were allowed to have had prior anti-PD-1, anti-PD-L1 or anti-CTLA-4 therapy, and approximately 40% of the dose-escalation patients had previously received checkpoint inhibitors. Overall study results and their limits: In the 0.1-3.0 mg/kg groups, partial responders were among the patients with the lowest normalized peripheral clonal expansion, particularly in CD8+ T cells. Low levels of normalized T-cell clonal expansion were also seen in some nonresponding patients. After ivuxolimab, CD8+ T cells had more expanded clones than CD4+ T cells on average. The antigen specificity of the clonally expanded peripheral T cells was not determined. At doses of 0.1 to 3.0 mg/kg, clonal expansion of both CD4+ and CD8+ T cells in blood was seen between baseline and week 6.

The trial excluded patients who had a history of autoimmune disease or were on systemic immunosuppression. Peripheral blood for TCR sequencing was drawn from every dose cohort at baseline, at cycle 4 day 1 and at cycle 7 day 1. Samples were obtained from an open-label, multicenter, first-in-human phase I dose-escalation trial of ivuxolimab. Adults with locally advanced or metastatic melanoma, renal cell, hepatocellular, or head and neck squamous cell carcinoma were enrolled in the trial. Before TCR sequencing, CD4+ T cells and CD8+ T cells from peripheral blood were sorted into separate populations. As regards this clone: The target of this receptor is not known. Nothing much larger sits one base from this clone, and base qualities are not available.

The cysteine opens and the phenylalanine closes a CDR3 of 17 amino acids. Just the 51-base CDR3 DNA is kept, in frame starting at base 1. Germline trimming amounts to 3 bases on V and 6 bases on J, with 12 as the count of junction bases outside the gene matches. Via the germline V gene, CDR1 is SGHRS and CDR2 YFSETQ. Genomic DNA was isolated from the sorted cells so that the TCRbeta CDR3 region could be sequenced. The immunoSEQ Assay was used for sequencing of TCRbeta CDR3 regions. Here the immuneACCESS table is served through TCRdb, limited to in-frame sequences with V and J called. Missing clones are a known gap in these copies; in checked studies unresolved V genes cover under half, and the rest lacks a known reason. The sample table shows tens of thousands of clones, and around 92% are seen once. Roughly 6.9% of the sample belongs to the ten largest clones.

The chain uses TRBV5-1 and TRBJ2-3; TRBD1 matches 11 bases in the middle. This sequence was found in an adult with an advanced solid tumor such as melanoma, head and neck, liver or kidney cancer. The sequencing used CD4+ or CD8+ T cells sorted from blood, collected in a trial of the OX40 agonist ivuxolimab. The CDR3 amino acid sequence is: CASSSNPGQGAGDTQYF. The nucleotides are TGCGCCAGCAGCTCTAACCCCGGACAGGGGGCAGGGGATACGCAGTATTTT.